These 22 T cell receptor beta chains were sequenced from one sample in a study of blood T cell repertoires in COVID-19. Sequenced by immunoSEQ multiplex PCR; TCRdb stores in-frame clones only, minus some. The table includes roughly 170,000 clones, just under 85% detected once. Sequences were obtained from peripheral blood. These receptors all come from a man between 40 and 49 years old who had recovered from COVID-19.

The gene calls are TRBV7-2 and TRBJ2-7; TRBD2 matches at 10 bases. J lost 7 bases, V lost 2 bases, and 11 bases had no gene match. Germline V lookup: CDR1 SGHTA, CDR2 FQGNSA. The CDR3 is 16 residues long. CDR3 nucleotide sequence: TGTGCCAGCAGCTTACTCGCTCTAGCGGGAGCTGGGGAGCAGTACTTC. This gives the protein CASSLLALAGAGEQYF.

The chain is built from TRBV5-1 and TRBJ2-5, with unresolved D. Trimming pared 4 bases from V and 5 bases from J, leaving 15 bases between. This CDR3 comprises 14 residues. Germline V gives CDR1 SGHRS, CDR2 YFSETQ. CDR3 protein: CASSRFNQAETQYF. For the CDR3, the DNA is TGCGCCAGCAGCCGTTTTAACCAGGCGGAGACCCAGTACTTC.

Comments on this clone: A read error may produce the germline difference seen at one junction end. This same CDR3 is encoded by further DNA sequences in the sample. J is TRBJ2-2 and V is TRBV19, with 7 nucleotides matching TRBD2. The CDR3 sequence is 14 residues long. Germline V gene sequence: CDR1 LNHDA, CDR2 SQIVND (reference sequence). The CDR3 region is CASSRAGDTGELFF. CDR3 sequence (DNA): TGTGCCAGCAGTAGGGCGGGAGACACCGGGGAGCTGTTTTTT.

This clone appeared a single time. This chain links TRBV30 with TRBJ2-3; 8 bases line up with TRBD1. V shed 4 bases, J shed 8 bases, and the junction held 5 bases outside the gene matches. Germline V lookup: CDR1 GTSNPN, CDR2 SVGIG (reference sequence). The length of the CDR3 is 12 residues. The CDR3 loop is CAWTGGGATQYF. The CDR3 DNA reads as TGTGCCTGGACAGGGGGCGGTGCTACGCAGTATTTT.

This clone was detected only once. The rearrangement links TRBV5-5 to TRBJ2-5, with 7 bases lining up with TRBD1. There are 13 residues in the CDR3. Unmatched junction bases numbered 5, after V lost 4 bases and J lost 5 bases. The germline V gene encodes CDR1 SGHKS and CDR2 YYEKEE (reference sequence). The DNA of the CDR3 is TGTGCCAGCAGCGTAAAGACAGGGGAGACCCAGTACTTC. Its translation is CASSVKTGETQYF. Full variable domain (outside the CDR3, taken from reference TRBV5-5 and TRBJ2-5): DAGVTQSPTHLIKTRGQQVTLRCSPISGHKSVSWYQQVLGQGPQFIFQYYEKEERGRGNFPDRFSARQFPNYSSELNVNALLLGDSALYLCASSVKTGETQYFGPGTRLLVL.

The rearrangement links TRBV19 to TRBJ2-1; 10 bases are shared with TRBD2. V was clipped by 1 base and J by 5 bases; unmatched bases: 8. Germline CDR1 LNHDA, CDR2 SQIVND (reference sequence). The CDR3 covers 17 residues. This chain's CDR3 is CASSIGFGLAGDNEQFF. The CDR3 DNA follows: TGTGCCAGTAGTATAGGGTTCGGTCTAGCGGGGGACAATGAGCAGTTCTTC.

This sequence joins TRBV10-3 and TRBJ2-1; D possibly corresponds to TRBD2 (5 bases). CDR1 and CDR2 from the germline V gene are ENHRY and SYGVKD. The CDR3 is made up of 15 amino acids. V was clipped by 2 bases and J by 1 base, with 9 bases between them. The CDR3 loop reads CAISEGGKSYNEQFF. In DNA, the CDR3 is TGTGCCATCAGTGAGGGAGGCAAATCCTACAATGAGCAGTTCTTC.

This chain joins TRBV29-1 and TRBJ2-5, with unresolved D. V lost 7 bases and J lost 2, with 14 bases in between. This CDR3 is built from 13 residues. CDR1 is SQVTM, CDR2 ANQGSEA, per germline. The CDR3 protein is CSARETRQETQYF. The CDR3 DNA reads TGCAGCGCCCGTGAGACACGTCAAGAGACCCAGTACTTC.

This rearrangement joins TRBV30 to TRBJ1-2; tentative D call: TRBD1 (5 bases). The CDR3 is 13 amino acids. From germline, CDR1 is GTSNPN and CDR2 SVGIG (reference sequence). The V and J ends lost 0 bases and 7 bases respectively, with 12 bases between them. The CDR3: CAWSVRGFSGYTF. The CDR3 bases are TGTGCCTGGAGTGTAAGGGGTTTCTCTGGCTACACCTTC.

This clone was detected once. The chain joins TRBV3-1 (or the pseudogene TRBV3-2) to TRBJ2-3; D is undetermined. The V end was cut by 6 bases, the J end by 4 bases, with 11 bases between. Germline lookup yields CDR1 LGHDT and CDR2 YNNKEL (reference sequence). The CDR3 loop spans 13 amino acids. The CDR3 sequence: CASRDTTADTQYF. CDR3 nucleotide sequence: TGTGCCAGCAGAGACACCACGGCAGATACGCAGTATTTT.

The chain joins TRBV19 to TRBJ1-6; TRBD1 aligns across 7 bases. Trimming removed 4 bases from V and 14 bases from J; junction bases left unmatched: 11. Germline V CDR1 and CDR2: LNHDA, SQIVND (reference sequence). The CDR3 contains 14 residues. The chain's CDR3 is CASSTGQGDSALHF. The CDR3 DNA follows: TGTGCCAGTAGTACAGGGCAGGGGGATTCCGCCCTCCACTTT.

A few counts support this clone. The V call is TRBV6-5, the J call TRBJ2-7, with 8 positions matching TRBD1. V lost 7 bases and J lost 4; bases outside the gene matches: 12. Per germline, CDR1 MNHEY and CDR2 SVGAGI. The length of the CDR3 is 15 residues. Here the CDR3 DNA reads TGTGCCAGCAACTTGGACAGGGTGCCCCCTTACGAGCAGTACTTC. Translating it yields CASNLDRVPPYEQYF.

This rearrangement joins TRBV6-2 or TRBV6-3 to TRBJ2-7, with D possibly matching TRBD1 (5 bases). CDR1 is MNHEY, CDR2 SVGEGT, per germline. The CDR3 has 12 residues. With 5 bases removed from V and 3 bases from J, the gap between germline ends came to 8 bases. The CDR3 bases are TGTGCCAGCAGTACTCAGGGCTACGAGCAGTACTTC. Its protein product is CASSTQGYEQYF.

The V and J genes are TRBV9 and TRBJ2-7, with 7 bases fitting TRBD2. V lost 0 bases to trimming and J lost 3 bases; unmatched junction nucleotides: 3. CDR1 and CDR2 from the germline V gene are SGDLS and YYNGEE. The CDR3 is made up of 14 amino acids. DNA of the CDR3: TGTGCCAGCAGCGTAGACCAGCGGGGCTACGAGCAGTACTTC. Translation gives CASSVDQRGYEQYF.

The V gene is TRBV15, the J gene TRBJ2-3, with D tentatively TRBD2 (6 bases). This CDR3 has 19 residues. V lost 0 bases and J lost 1, with 20 bases in between. The germline CDR1 and CDR2 sequences are LNHNV and YYDKDF (reference sequence). The CDR3 is CATSRDYRWVAVRTDTQYF. The CDR3 coding sequence is TGTGCCACCAGCAGAGATTATCGCTGGGTAGCGGTCCGCACAGATACGCAGTATTTT.

The rearrangement joins TRBV3-1 (or the pseudogene TRBV3-2) to TRBJ1-2, with D possibly TRBD1 on 6 matching bases. This CDR3 is built from 18 residues. Germline values: CDR1 LGHDT, CDR2 YNNKEL (reference sequence). V was trimmed by 5 bases and J by 0 bases, leaving 22 bases between them. The CDR3, as DNA: TGTGCCAGCAGCTACAGGGATCCCGTCACTCAAGCTAACTATGGCTACACCTTC. This encodes CASSYRDPVTQANYGYTF.

This clone came up a few times. The J gene is TRBJ1-2, the V gene TRBV28, with 7 bases matching TRBD1. Germline V gene data show CDR1 as MDHEN and CDR2 as SYDVKM. The CDR3 runs 14 residues. J was trimmed by 4 bases and V by 5 bases; bases with no gene match: 7. For the CDR3, the DNA is TGTGCCAGCAGTCCTGGGGACAGCGTCTATGGCTACACCTTC. Its protein is CASSPGDSVYGYTF.

V gene TRBV11-2 combines with J gene TRBJ2-1, with TRBD2 identical over 7 bases. The CDR3 is made up of 15 amino acids. Germline V gives CDR1 SGHAT, CDR2 FQNNGV. The J segment lost 5 bases and the V segment lost 1 base, leaving 5 bases of the junction unmatched. For the CDR3, the DNA is TGTGCCAGCAGCTTAGGCGGGAGCTTCGACAATGAGCAGTTCTTC. It translates to CASSLGGSFDNEQFF.

The V call is TRBV5-5, the J call TRBJ2-1, with D perhaps TRBD1 (5 bases). The germline V gene encodes CDR1 SGHKS and CDR2 YYEKEE (reference sequence). The CDR3 is made up of 13 amino acids. V was pared by 4 bases and J by 12 bases, with 17 bases between. The CDR3: CASSDDPWGVQFF. The CDR3 nucleotides are TGTGCCAGCAGCGACGACCCCTGGGGCGTGCAGTTCTTC.

This clone was observed a single time. The J gene is TRBJ1-4, the V gene TRBV11-3; 10 bases are shared with TRBD1. CDR1 and CDR2 from the germline V gene are SGHNT and YENEEA. V gave up 7 bases and J gave up 8 bases; unmatched junction bases: 7. This CDR3 comprises 14 residues. The CDR3 DNA follows: TGTGCCAGCAAAAAGGGGACAGGGGAGGAAAAACTGTTTTTT. Translated: CASKKGTGEEKLFF.

This chain links TRBV7-2 with TRBJ2-1; 9 bases are a match to TRBD2. Unmatched junction bases numbered 4, after V lost 5 bases and J lost 2 bases. Germline V lookup: CDR1 SGHTA, CDR2 FQGNSA. This CDR3 contains 15 residues. In nucleotides, the CDR3 is TGTGCCAGCAGCCCCAGCGGGGGGACCTACAATGAGCAGTTCTTC. Translated: CASSPSGGTYNEQFF.

The rearrangement links TRBV6-2 or TRBV6-3 to TRBJ1-1; a possible D gene is TRBD1 (6 bases). The CDR3 consists of 14 residues. V was shortened by 6 bases and J by 5 bases, with 16 bases between the two germline ends. Germline V gene data show CDR1 as MNHEY and CDR2 as SVGEGT. In DNA, the CDR3 is TGTGCCAGCAGCCTTCCCTCAGGGGTGACTGAAGCTTTCTTT. Residues: CASSLPSGVTEAFF.